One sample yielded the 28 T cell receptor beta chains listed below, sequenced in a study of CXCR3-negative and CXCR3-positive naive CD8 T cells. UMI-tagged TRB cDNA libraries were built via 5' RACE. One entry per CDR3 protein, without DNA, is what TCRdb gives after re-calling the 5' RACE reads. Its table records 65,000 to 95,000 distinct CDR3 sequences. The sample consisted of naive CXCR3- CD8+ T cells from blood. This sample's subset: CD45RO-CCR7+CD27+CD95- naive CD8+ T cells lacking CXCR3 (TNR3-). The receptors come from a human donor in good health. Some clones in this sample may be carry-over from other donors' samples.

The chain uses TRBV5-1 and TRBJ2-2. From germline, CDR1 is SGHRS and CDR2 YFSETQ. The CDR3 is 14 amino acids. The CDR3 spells CASSLEPRTGELFF.

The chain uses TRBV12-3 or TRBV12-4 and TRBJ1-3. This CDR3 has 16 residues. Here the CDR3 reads CASSLLGRNSGNTIYF.

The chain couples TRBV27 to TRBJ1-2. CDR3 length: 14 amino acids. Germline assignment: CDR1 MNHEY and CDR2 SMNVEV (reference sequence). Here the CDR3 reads CASSSGNDGYGYTF.

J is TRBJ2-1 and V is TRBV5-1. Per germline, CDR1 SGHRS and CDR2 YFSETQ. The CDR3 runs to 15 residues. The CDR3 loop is CASSLLGSSYNEQFF.

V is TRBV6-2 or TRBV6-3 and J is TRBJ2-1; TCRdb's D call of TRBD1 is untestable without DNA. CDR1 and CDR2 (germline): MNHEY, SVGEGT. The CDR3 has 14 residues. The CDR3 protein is CASTPLGGYNEQFF.

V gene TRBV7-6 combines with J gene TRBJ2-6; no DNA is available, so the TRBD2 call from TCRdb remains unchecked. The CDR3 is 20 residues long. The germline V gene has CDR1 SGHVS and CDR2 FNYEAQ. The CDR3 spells CASSSGLAGGLTSGANVLTF.

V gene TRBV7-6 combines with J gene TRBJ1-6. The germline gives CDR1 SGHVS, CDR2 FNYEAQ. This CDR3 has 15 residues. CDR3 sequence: CASSADRSYNSPLHF.

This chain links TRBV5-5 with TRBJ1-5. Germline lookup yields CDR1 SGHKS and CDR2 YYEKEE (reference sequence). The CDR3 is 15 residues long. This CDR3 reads CASSLGAGGNQPQHF.

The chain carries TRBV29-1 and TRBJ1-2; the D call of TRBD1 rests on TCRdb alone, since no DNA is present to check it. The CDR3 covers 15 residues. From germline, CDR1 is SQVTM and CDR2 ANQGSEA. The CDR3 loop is CSVPLPGHSNYGYTF.

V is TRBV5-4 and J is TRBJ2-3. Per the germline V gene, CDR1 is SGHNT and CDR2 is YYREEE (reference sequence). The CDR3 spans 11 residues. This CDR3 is CASSLLGTQYF.

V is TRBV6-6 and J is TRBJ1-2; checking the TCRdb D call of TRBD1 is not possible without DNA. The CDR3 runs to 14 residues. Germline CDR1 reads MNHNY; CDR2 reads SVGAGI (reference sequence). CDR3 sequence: CAMQPWGPNYGYTF.

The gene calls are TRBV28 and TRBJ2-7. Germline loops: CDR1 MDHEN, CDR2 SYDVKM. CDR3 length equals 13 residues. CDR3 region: CASSFLDAYEQYF.

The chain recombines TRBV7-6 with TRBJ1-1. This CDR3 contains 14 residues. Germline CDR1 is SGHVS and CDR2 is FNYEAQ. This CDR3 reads CASSLAGRTTEAFF.

CDR3 protein: CASSLVNSGGPINTQYF. The chain couples TRBV5-1 to TRBJ2-3; there is no DNA to check the TCRdb D call of TRBD2. Looked up from germline, CDR1 is SGHRS and CDR2 is YFSETQ. The CDR3 spans 17 residues.

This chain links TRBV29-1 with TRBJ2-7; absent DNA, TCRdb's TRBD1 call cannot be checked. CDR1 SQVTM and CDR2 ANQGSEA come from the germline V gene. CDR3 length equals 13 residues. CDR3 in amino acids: CSAQGGASYEQYF.

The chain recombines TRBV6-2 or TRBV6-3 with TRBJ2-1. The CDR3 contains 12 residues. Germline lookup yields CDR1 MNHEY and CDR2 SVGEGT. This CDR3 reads CASMGSYNEQFF.

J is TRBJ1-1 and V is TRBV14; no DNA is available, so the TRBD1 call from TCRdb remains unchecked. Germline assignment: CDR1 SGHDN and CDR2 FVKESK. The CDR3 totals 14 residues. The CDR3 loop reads CASTGDSEATEAFF.

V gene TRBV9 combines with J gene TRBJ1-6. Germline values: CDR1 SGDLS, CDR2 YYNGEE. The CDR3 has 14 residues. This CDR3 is CASSEADPRSPLHF.

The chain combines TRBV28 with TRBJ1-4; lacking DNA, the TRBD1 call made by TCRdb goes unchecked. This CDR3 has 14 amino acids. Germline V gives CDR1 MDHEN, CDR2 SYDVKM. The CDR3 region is CASNLGGPNEKLFF.

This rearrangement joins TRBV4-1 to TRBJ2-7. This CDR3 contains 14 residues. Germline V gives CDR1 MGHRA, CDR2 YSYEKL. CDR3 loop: CASSHIYGTYEQYF.

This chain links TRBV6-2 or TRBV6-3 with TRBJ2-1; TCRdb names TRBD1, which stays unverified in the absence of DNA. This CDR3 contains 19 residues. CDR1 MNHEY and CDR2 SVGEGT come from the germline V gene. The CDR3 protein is CASSYSSSSTGTSYNEQFF.

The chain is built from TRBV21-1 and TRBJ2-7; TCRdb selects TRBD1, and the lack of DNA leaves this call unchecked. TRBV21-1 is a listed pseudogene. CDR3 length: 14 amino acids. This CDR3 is CASSKADRTYEQYF.

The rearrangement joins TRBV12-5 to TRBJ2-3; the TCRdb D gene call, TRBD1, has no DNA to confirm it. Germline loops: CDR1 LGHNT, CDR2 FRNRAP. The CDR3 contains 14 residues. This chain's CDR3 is CASARTPHTDTQYF.

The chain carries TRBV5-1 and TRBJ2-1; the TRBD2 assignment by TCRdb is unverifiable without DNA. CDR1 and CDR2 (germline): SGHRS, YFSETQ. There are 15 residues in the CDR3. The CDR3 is CASSQATSGRNEQFF.

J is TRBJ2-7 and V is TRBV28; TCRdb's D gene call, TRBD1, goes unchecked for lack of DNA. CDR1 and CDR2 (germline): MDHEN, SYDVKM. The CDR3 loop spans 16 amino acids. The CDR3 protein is CASSLSPQGEFSEQYF.

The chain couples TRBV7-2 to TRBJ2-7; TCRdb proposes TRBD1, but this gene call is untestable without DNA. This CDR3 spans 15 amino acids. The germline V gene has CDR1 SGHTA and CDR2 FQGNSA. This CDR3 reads CASSLFVDNSYEQYF.

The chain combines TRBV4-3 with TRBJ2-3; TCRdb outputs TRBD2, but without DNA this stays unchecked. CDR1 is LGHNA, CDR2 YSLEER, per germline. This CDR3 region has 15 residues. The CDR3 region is CASSPSGGARDTQYF.

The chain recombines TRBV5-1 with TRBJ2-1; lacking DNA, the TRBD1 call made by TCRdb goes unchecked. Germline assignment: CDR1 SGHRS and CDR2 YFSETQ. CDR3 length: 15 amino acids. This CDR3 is CASSSLRGRGNEQFF. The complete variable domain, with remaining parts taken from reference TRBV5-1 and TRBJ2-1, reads KAGVTQTPRYLIKTRGQQVTLSCSPISGHRSVSWYQQTPGQGLQFLFEYFSETQRNKGNFPGRFSGRQFSNSRSEMNVSTLELGDSALYLCASSSLRGRGNEQFFGPGTRLTVL.